Below, 28 T cell receptor beta chains from the same sample are listed, as sequenced in a study of radiotherapy plus CTLA-4 blockade in lung cancer. Assay: immunoSEQ multiplex PCR; the TCRdb copy retains only in-frame clones and omits some. The sample includes around 71,000 clones, approximately 79% of them seen just once. Sequenced material: peripheral blood, taken from a patient treated with radiotherapy plus ipilimumab. Receptor source: a human donor with non-small cell lung cancer whose response to radiotherapy plus ipilimumab could not be evaluated. Some clones in this sample may be carry-over from other donors' samples.

The chain uses TRBV2 and TRBJ2-7, with a tentative D call TRBD2 (5 bases). Deletions cut 3 bases from V and 4 bases from J, with 16 bases between. The CDR3 loop spans 15 amino acids. The germline V gene encodes CDR1 SNHLY and CDR2 FYNNEI. The CDR3 reads CASSERAPIIYEQYF. In nucleotides, the CDR3 is TGTGCCAGCAGTGAGAGGGCGCCAATTATATACGAGCAGTACTTC.

The DNA for the CDR3 is TGTGCCAGCAGCGAAATGGGGGCGAGCAATCAGCCCCAGCATTTT. As protein: CASSEMGASNQPQHF. This rearrangement joins TRBV9 to TRBJ1-5; D perhaps matches TRBD1 (6 bases). V lost 3 bases to trimming and J lost 1 base, with 11 bases between them. The CDR3 has 15 amino acids. Germline V gene data show CDR1 as SGDLS and CDR2 as YYNGEE.

V gene TRBV30 combines with J gene TRBJ2-1; TRBD1 aligns across 7 bases. V trimming: 5 bases; J trimming: 4 bases; junction bases outside the gene matches: 11. CDR1 GTSNPN and CDR2 SVGIG come from the germline V gene (reference sequence). The CDR3 has 15 residues. CDR3 amino acids: CAWVPGDSIYNEQFF. DNA for the CDR3: TGTGCCTGGGTTCCAGGGGACAGTATTTACAATGAGCAGTTCTTC.

This chain joins TRBV18 and TRBJ2-7, with 8 bases matching TRBD1. V lost 8 bases to trimming and J lost 2 bases; unmatched junction nucleotides: 11. Looked up from germline, CDR1 is KGHSH and CDR2 is LQKENI. This CDR3 has 15 amino acids. CDR3 in amino acids: CASRTTGQVPYEQYF. The CDR3 region has the DNA TGTGCCAGCCGAACGACGGGACAGGTCCCCTACGAGCAGTACTTC.

The gene calls are TRBV5-1 and TRBJ2-5; TRBD1 agrees at 9 bases. The DNA end is more similar to TRBJ2-7, so the J call may be wrong. This CDR3 is built from 14 residues. The germline CDR1 and CDR2 sequences are SGHRS and YFSETQ. In DNA, the CDR3 is TGCGCCAGCAGCCTCGGACAGGGGATCGACGAGCAGTACTTC. This sequence encodes CASSLGQGIDEQYF.

Regarding this clone: The same CDR3 is also encoded by other DNA sequences in this sample. V and J are TRBV6-5 and TRBJ2-3; the D gene is possibly TRBD1 (5 bases). The V end was cut by 3 bases, the J end by 1 base, with 11 bases between. The CDR3 runs 15 residues. The germline CDR1 and CDR2 sequences are MNHEY and SVGAGI. The CDR3 region is CASSYQGLGTDTQYF. The CDR3 nucleotides are TGTGCCAGCAGTTATCAGGGCCTGGGCACAGATACGCAGTATTTT.

The V gene is TRBV19, the J gene TRBJ1-1; 7 bases fit TRBD1. The CDR3 runs to 16 residues. Germline V gene sequence: CDR1 LNHDA, CDR2 SQIVND (reference sequence). Trimming took 3 bases from V and 0 from J; bases not matched to a gene: 7. The CDR3 nucleotides are TGTGCCAGTAGTATGAGGGGGCGAGGGGTGAACACTGAAGCTTTCTTT. It specifies CASSMRGRGVNTEAFF.

The chain links TRBV5-1 to TRBJ2-7; maybe TRBD2 (5 bases). Germline CDR1 SGHRS, CDR2 YFSETQ. V lost 0 bases and J lost 1, with 17 bases in between. The CDR3 spans 17 residues. In nucleotides, the CDR3 is TGCGCCAGCAGCTTGGCCGTGGCAGGCGGAGGATCCTACGAGCAGTACTTC. The encoded protein is CASSLAVAGGGSYEQYF.

J is TRBJ1-1 and V is TRBV9, with D uncertain. Trimming removed 0 bases at V and 4 bases at J, with 25 bases between. This CDR3 region has 19 residues. Germline V gene sequence: CDR1 SGDLS, CDR2 YYNGEE. The CDR3 DNA is TGTGCCAGCAGCGTAGAAGCCCCAGGTGGCGTAGGGAGTTCCACTGAAGCTTTCTTT. This sequence encodes CASSVEAPGGVGSSTEAFF. Looking up the rest from reference TRBV9 and TRBJ1-1 gives the full variable domain: DSGVTQTPKHLITATGQRVTLRCSPRSGDLSVYWYQQSLDQGLQFLIQYYNGEERAKGNILERFSAQQFPDLHSELNLSSLELGDSALYFCASSVEAPGGVGSSTEAFFGQGTRLTVV.

The CDR3 DNA follows: TGTGCCAGCAGCGTAGACCGGGGAAAACAGTTCTTC. Its protein product is CASSVDRGKQFF. The chain links TRBV9 to TRBJ2-1, with D possibly matching TRBD2 (5 bases). CDR3 length equals 12 residues. CDR1 is SGDLS, CDR2 YYNGEE, per germline. With 0 bases removed from V and 13 bases from J, the gap between germline ends came to 11 bases. The full variable domain, with the rest looked up from reference TRBV9 and TRBJ2-1, is DSGVTQTPKHLITATGQRVTLRCSPRSGDLSVYWYQQSLDQGLQFLIQYYNGEERAKGNILERFSAQQFPDLHSELNLSSLELGDSALYFCASSVDRGKQFFGPGTRLTVL.

J is TRBJ2-7 and V is TRBV5-1, with TRBD2 matching over 8 bases. The CDR3 is made up of 15 amino acids. V was clipped by 1 base and J by 0 bases; unmatched bases: 3. CDR1 and CDR2 (germline): SGHRS, YFSETQ. The CDR3 spells CASSLTAGGSYEQYF. CDR3 coding DNA: TGCGCCAGCAGCTTGACTGCGGGGGGCTCCTACGAGCAGTACTTC.

The chain uses TRBV29-1 and TRBJ2-4; 9 bases are a match to TRBD1. The germline CDR1 and CDR2 sequences are SQVTM and ANQGSEA. The ends lost 6 bases at V and 12 bases at J; junction bases unmatched: 9. This CDR3 contains 12 residues. CDR3 coding DNA: TGCAGCGTAGCCCCCGGGACAGGGTATCAGTACTTC. It yields the protein CSVAPGTGYQYF. Full variable domain (missing parts from reference TRBV29-1 and TRBJ2-4): SAVISQKPSRDICQRGTSLTIQCQVDSQVTMMFWYRQQPGQSLTLIATANQGSEATYESGFVIDKFPISRPNLTFSTLTVSNMSPEDSSIYLCSVAPGTGYQYFGAGTRLSVL.

This clone was picked up a small number of times. This chain joins TRBV6-6 and TRBJ1-2; possible D gene TRBD1, 5 bases. This CDR3 has 14 amino acids. Germline lookup yields CDR1 MNHNY and CDR2 SVGAGI (reference sequence). With 6 bases removed from V and 8 bases from J, the gap between germline ends came to 19 bases. CDR3 nucleotides: TGTGCCAGCAGCCGGCCGAATAGGGGCAGAGGCTACACCTTC. This sequence encodes CASSRPNRGRGYTF.

A few counts support this clone. The chain couples TRBV19 to TRBJ1-6; 7 bases are shared with TRBD1. V lost 6 bases and J lost 7; bases outside the gene matches: 12. Per germline, CDR1 LNHDA and CDR2 SQIVND (reference sequence). The CDR3 is made up of 16 amino acids. Here the CDR3 DNA reads TGTGCCAGTAGGGAAATCGGGACAGCACAGAATTCACCCCTCCACTTT. Amino acids: CASREIGTAQNSPLHF.

This clone was seen only a few times. The rearrangement joins TRBV19 to TRBJ1-3; D is undetermined. Per the germline V gene, CDR1 is LNHDA and CDR2 is SQIVND (reference sequence). The CDR3 consists of 16 residues. V was shortened by 3 bases and J by 0 bases, with 12 bases between the two germline ends. CDR3 protein: CASSIRRKSSGNTIYF. For the CDR3, the DNA is TGTGCCAGTAGTATCCGGCGGAAGAGCTCTGGAAACACCATATATTTT.

The rearrangement links TRBV10-3 to TRBJ1-2; perhaps TRBD1 as D (5 bases). Trimming removed 0 bases at V and 7 bases at J, with 12 bases between. CDR1 and CDR2 from the germline V gene are ENHRY and SYGVKD. CDR3 length: 14 amino acids. CDR3 region: CAISESGRRGGYTF. CDR3 coding DNA: TGTGCCATCAGTGAGTCCGGCAGGAGGGGTGGCTACACCTTC.

The chain links TRBV5-1 to TRBJ1-1; D is ambiguous. CDR3 length: 14 amino acids. V was clipped by 1 base and J by 1 base, with 8 bases between them. Germline V CDR1 and CDR2: SGHRS, YFSETQ. In DNA, the CDR3 is TGCGCCAGCAGCTTGATCCCGTCGAACACTGAAGCTTTCTTT. Protein: CASSLIPSNTEAFF.

This rearrangement joins TRBV4-1 to TRBJ2-5; a weak D match, TRBD1 (6 bases). V dropped 0 bases and J dropped 5 bases, with 16 bases sitting between them. This CDR3 has 16 residues. The germline gives CDR1 MGHRA, CDR2 YSYEKL. This chain's CDR3 is CASSQEGTSRGETQYF. CDR3 sequence (DNA): TGCGCCAGCAGCCAAGAGGGGACATCGCGAGGGGAGACCCAGTACTTC.

CDR3: CATSRDRYTGEKLFF. CDR3 DNA: TGTGCCACCAGCAGAGATCGGTACACGGGAGAAAAACTGTTTTTT. The rearrangement uses TRBV15 and TRBJ1-4; unclear D gene. The CDR3 sequence is 15 residues long. Trimming left V 0 bases short and J 8 bases short, with 13 bases between. Germline V CDR1 and CDR2: LNHNV, YYDKDF (reference sequence).

The chain recombines TRBV5-1 with TRBJ2-5; 10 bases are shared with TRBD1. The CDR3 is made up of 16 amino acids. Looked up from germline, CDR1 is SGHRS and CDR2 is YFSETQ. J was trimmed by 5 bases and V by 4 bases; bases with no gene match: 11. CDR3 DNA: TGCGCCAGCAGCCCCTTGACCCCGGGACAGGGGGAGACCCAGTACTTC. Protein: CASSPLTPGQGETQYF.

This clone was observed a handful of times. The CDR3 DNA is TGTGCCACCAGCAGGACCTTTGCTGGGGCCAGGTACGAGCAGTACTTC. This encodes CATSRTFAGARYEQYF. The rearrangement links TRBV15 to TRBJ2-7, with D tentatively TRBD1 (5 bases). This CDR3 contains 16 residues. V was shortened by 3 bases and J by 4 bases, with 19 bases between the two germline ends. In germline, CDR1 is LNHNV, CDR2 YYDKDF (reference sequence).

The rearrangement uses TRBV11-2 and TRBJ2-2, with TRBD1 identical over 8 bases. V lost 5 bases to trimming and J lost 2 bases; unmatched junction nucleotides: 4. The germline V gene encodes CDR1 SGHAT and CDR2 FQNNGV. There are 15 residues in the CDR3. CDR3 DNA: TGTGCCAGCAGCCGACAGGGGTTCAACACCGGGGAGCTGTTTTTT. It translates to CASSRQGFNTGELFF.

This chain uses TRBV27 with TRBJ2-2; unclear D gene. V was clipped by 3 bases and J by 8 bases, with 4 bases between them. The CDR3 runs to 11 residues. CDR1 and CDR2 (germline): MNHEY, SMNVEV (reference sequence). CDR3 nucleotide sequence: TGTGCCAGCAGTTTGAGAGGGGAGCTGTTTTTT. This gives the protein CASSLRGELFF.

The count of this clone is one. The chain has TRBV4-1 and TRBJ1-2; a weak D match, TRBD1 (5 bases). Trimming stripped 0 bases from V and 0 bases from J, with 11 bases between. The CDR3 covers 16 residues. Germline V lookup: CDR1 MGHRA, CDR2 YSYEKL. The CDR3 bases are TGCGCCAGCAGCCAAGATCCGGGGGGAACTAACTATGGCTACACCTTC. Its protein product is CASSQDPGGTNYGYTF.

This chain joins TRBV4-2 and TRBJ1-4; D is uncertain. CDR3 length: 15 amino acids. CDR1 is LGHNA, CDR2 YNFKEQ, per germline. Trimming cost V 0 bases and J 8 bases, with 13 bases left between them. The CDR3 protein is CASSQEAHRGEKLFF. Written as DNA, the CDR3 is TGTGCCAGCAGCCAAGAGGCACATCGCGGAGAAAAACTGTTTTTT.

V is TRBV6-1 and J is TRBJ1-2; 7 positions match TRBD1. Germline-derived CDR1 and CDR2 are MNHNS and SASEGT. V lost 6 bases, J lost 5 bases, and 3 bases stayed unmatched. The CDR3 sequence is 12 residues long. The DNA for the CDR3 is TGTGCCAGCAGCCAACAGGGGTATGGCTACACCTTC. It is translated as CASSQQGYGYTF.

The chain carries TRBV27 and TRBJ2-2; 7 nucleotides agree with TRBD2. Germline loops: CDR1 MNHEY, CDR2 SMNVEV (reference sequence). This CDR3 has 14 amino acids. The ends lost 7 bases at V and 7 bases at J; junction bases unmatched: 9. CDR3 sequence: CASTLVPGGGELFF. In nucleotides, the CDR3 is TGTGCCAGCACCCTGGTGCCGGGGGGCGGGGAGCTGTTTTTT.

The chain is built from TRBV6-5 and TRBJ1-2, with D maybe TRBD1 (5 bases). V was pared by 2 bases and J by 4 bases, with 17 bases between. The CDR3 is 16 residues long. CDR1 is MNHEY, CDR2 SVGAGI, per germline. CDR3 in amino acids: CASSYQTAPGGYGYTF. CDR3 bases: TGTGCCAGCAGTTACCAGACAGCTCCCGGGGGCTATGGCTACACCTTC.